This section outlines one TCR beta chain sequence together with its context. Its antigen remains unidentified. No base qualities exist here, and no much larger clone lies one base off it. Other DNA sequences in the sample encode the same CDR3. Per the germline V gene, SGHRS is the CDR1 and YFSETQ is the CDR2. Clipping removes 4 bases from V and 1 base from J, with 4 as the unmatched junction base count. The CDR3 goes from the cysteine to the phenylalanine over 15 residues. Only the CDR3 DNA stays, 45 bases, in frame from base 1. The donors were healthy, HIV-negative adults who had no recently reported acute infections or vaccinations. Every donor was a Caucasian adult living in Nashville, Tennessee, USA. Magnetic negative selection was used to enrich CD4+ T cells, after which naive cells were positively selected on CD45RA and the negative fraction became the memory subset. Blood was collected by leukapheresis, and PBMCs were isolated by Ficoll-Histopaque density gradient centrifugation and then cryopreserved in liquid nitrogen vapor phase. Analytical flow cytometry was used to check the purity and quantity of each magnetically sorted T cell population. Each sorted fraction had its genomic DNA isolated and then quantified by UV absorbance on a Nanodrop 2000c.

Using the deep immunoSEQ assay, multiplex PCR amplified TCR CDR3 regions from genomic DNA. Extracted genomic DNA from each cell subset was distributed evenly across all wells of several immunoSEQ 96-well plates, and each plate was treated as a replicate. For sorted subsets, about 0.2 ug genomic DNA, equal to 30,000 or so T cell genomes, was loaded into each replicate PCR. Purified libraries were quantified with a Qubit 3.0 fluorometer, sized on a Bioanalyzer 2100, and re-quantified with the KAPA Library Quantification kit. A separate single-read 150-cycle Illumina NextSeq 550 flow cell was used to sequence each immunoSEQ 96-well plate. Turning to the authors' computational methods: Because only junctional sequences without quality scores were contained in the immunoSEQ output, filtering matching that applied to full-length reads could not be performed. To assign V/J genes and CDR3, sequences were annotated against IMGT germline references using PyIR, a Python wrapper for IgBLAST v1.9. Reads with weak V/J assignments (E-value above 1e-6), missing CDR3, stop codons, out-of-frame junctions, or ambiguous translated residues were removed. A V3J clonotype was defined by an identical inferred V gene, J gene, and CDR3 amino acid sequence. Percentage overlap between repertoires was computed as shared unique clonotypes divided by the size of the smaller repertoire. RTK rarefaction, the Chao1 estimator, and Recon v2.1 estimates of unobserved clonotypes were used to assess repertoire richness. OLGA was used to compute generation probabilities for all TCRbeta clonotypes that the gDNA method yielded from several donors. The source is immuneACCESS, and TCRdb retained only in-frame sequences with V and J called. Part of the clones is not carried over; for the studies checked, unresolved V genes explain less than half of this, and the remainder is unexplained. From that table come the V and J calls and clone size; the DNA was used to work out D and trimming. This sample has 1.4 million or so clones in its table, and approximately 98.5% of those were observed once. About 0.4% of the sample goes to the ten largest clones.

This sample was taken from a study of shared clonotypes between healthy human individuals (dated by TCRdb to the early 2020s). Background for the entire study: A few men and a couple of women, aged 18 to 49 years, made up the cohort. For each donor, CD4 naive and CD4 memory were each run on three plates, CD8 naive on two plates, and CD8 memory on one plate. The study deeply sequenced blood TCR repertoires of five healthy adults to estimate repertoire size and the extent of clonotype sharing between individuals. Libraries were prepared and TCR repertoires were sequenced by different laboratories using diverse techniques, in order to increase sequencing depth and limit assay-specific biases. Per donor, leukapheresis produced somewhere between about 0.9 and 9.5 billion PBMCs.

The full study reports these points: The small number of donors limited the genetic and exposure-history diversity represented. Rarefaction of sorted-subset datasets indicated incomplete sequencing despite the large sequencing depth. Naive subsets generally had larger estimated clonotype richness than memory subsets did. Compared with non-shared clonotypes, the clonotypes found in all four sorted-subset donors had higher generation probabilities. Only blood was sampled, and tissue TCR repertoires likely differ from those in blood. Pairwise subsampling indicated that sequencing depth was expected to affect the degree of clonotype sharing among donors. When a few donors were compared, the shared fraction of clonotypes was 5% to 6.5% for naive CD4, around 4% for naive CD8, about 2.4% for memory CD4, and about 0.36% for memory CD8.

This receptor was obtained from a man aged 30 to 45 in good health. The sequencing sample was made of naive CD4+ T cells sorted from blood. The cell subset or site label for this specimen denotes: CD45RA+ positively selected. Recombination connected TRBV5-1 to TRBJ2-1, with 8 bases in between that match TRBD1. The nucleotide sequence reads TGCGCCAGCAGCCCGGGACAGGCGTCCTACAATGAGCAGTTCTTC. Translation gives CASSPGQASYNEQFF.